The rows below give T cell receptor beta chains drawn from one sample of a study of T cells in Graves' hyperthyroidism and ophthalmopathy. One entry per CDR3 protein results from TCRdb running MiXCR on the multiplex PCR reads. The table lists hundreds of thousands of distinct CDR3 sequences, 22% of them singletons. Sample: blood. The origin of the receptors is a woman in her sixties or seventies with Graves' ophthalmopathy. The CDR3 runs from the conserved cysteine through the conserved F or W. A D gene is named only where the DNA matches it firmly. Size tells how often a clone was seen (once, few, many) or the class of an expanded clone, and some rows leave it out.

D	J	V	size	CDR3	DNA
-	TRBJ1-5	TRBV19	-	CASSLEPYSNQPQHF	TGTGCCAGTAGTCTAGAGCCATATAGCAATCAGCCCCAGCATTTT
-	TRBJ2-4	TRBV20-1	once	CSASRGVKNIQYF	TGCAGTGCCTCTAGGGGGGTCAAAAACATTCAGTACTTC
TRBD1	TRBJ1-1	TRBV7-3	many	CASSLQGAFTEAFF	TGTGCCAGCAGCTTACAGGGGGCGTTCACTGAAGCTTTCTTT
TRBD2	TRBJ2-1	TRBV28	few	CASSPSGLAGAEQFF	TGTGCCAGCAGCCCGAGTGGACTAGCGGGAGCCGAGCAGTTCTTC
TRBD1	TRBJ2-7	TRBV5-1	-	CASSFRPDRATYEQYF	TGCGCCAGCAGCTTTAGACCGGACAGGGCTACCTACGAGCAGTACTTC
-	TRBJ2-1	TRBV5-6	-	CASSRGRSGGQFF	TGTGCCAGCAGCCGGGGGCGTTCCGGGGGGCAGTTCTTC
-	TRBJ2-7	TRBV6-1	-	CASSPWTPHEQYF	TGTGCCAGCAGTCCCTGGACCCCGCATGAGCAGTACTTC
TRBD2	TRBJ2-1	TRBV6-1	-	CASTLTSGRGGEQFF	TGTGCCAGCACTCTGACTAGCGGGCGGGGGGGTGAGCAGTTCTTC
TRBD2	TRBJ2-2	TRBV5-4	once	CASRSELAGVSGELFF	TGTGCCAGCAGATCGGAGCTAGCGGGAGTTTCCGGGGAGCTGTTTTTT
-	TRBJ1-2	TRBV9	-	CASSVDVDDGYTF	TGTGCCAGCAGCGTAGATGTGGACGATGGCTACACCTTC
-	TRBJ1-5	TRBV30	-	CAWRISHNQPQHF	TGTGCCTGGAGGATCTCCCACAATCAGCCCCAGCATTTT